This T cell receptor (beta chain) was observed in a study of human T cells and chemical hapten exposure (dated by TCRdb to the early 2020s). The study in broad terms: Libraries were pooled for sequencing, and per-sample TCR yields varied mainly because of small differences in library volumes within the pool. Both TCR alpha and TCR beta chains were sequenced from each blood RNA sample. The study tracked peripheral blood TCR repertoire changes in vivo during primary and secondary sensitization to the hapten diphenylcyclopropenone (DPC) in alopecia patients.

What the work shows at the level of the full study, not this receptor alone: No change with DPC sensitization was found in the number of TCRs above 1 in 1000 frequency, and no evidence of global repertoire structure alterations was found. Repeated subsampling changed both the strength of the expansion versus patch-test correlation and the threshold at which the correlation became significant.

The germline V gene specifies MNHNS as CDR1 and SASEGT as CDR2. The CDR3 goes from the cysteine to the phenylalanine over 16 residues. Of all the DNA, just the CDR3 is kept, 48 bases in frame from base 1. Deletion took 2 bases off V and 0 bases off J, with a span of 13 bases between the germline ends. With respect to this clonotype: No cognate antigen has been identified for it. Per-base qualities were not stored, and no clone one base away is much larger.

This specimen's time point label, interpreted: healthy volunteer bleed at 2 weeks. Total RNA was extracted from unfractionated whole blood that had been collected in Tempus Blood RNA tubes. As TCR sequencing controls, four or five healthy volunteers were used, with blood taken at day 0, 2 weeks and 6 weeks. Libraries were made using RACE. Data came from a NextSeq 500. During library preparation, unique molecular identifiers were attached to individual cDNA molecules so that TCRs could be counted in a quantitative, reproducible way. Processing in the source paper ran as follows. A median of about 89,000 TCRs per sample was observed, with a range of about 23,224 to 700,000. The Decombinator software suite was used to annotate V, J and CDR3 in the TCR reads. For the PS versus PT1 abundance plots, all samples were subsampled to the same number of TCRs (28,000). TCRs were defined as expanded if absent before sensitization and observed at least eight times at the 2-week time point. TCRdb ran its own pipeline on the public reads, namely fastp trimming at Q25 and MiXCR clone calling, and kept in-frame beta chains. Under each unique CDR3 protein, matching rows form one entry showing the most common genes and DNA. The V and J calls reflect TCRdb's pipeline rather than the authors' work. Across this sample there are around 130,000 distinct CDR3 sequences, with approximately 8.3% seen only once. The ten most abundant clones make up about 2% of the sample.

The TCR was taken from a male donor in good health. Some clones in this sample may be carry-over from other donors' samples. Sequencing was carried out using whole blood. The receptor chain draws on TRBV6-1 and TRBJ1-1; the D gene is possibly TRBD1, with 6 bases matching. The CDR3 here reads CASSERQEYLNTEAFF. Read as DNA, the sequence is TGTGCCAGCAGTGAACGACAGGAGTATTTGAACACTGAAGCTTTCTTT.